This T cell receptor (beta chain) is drawn from a study of CD8+CD57+ T cells in acquired aplastic anemia. At the level of the study: Sorted CD4+ and CD8+ cells gave a mean 3.2 ug DNA, range roughly 0.2 to 27.4 ug.

V was clipped by 0 bases and J by 0 bases, with 10 bases between them. Germline CDR1 and CDR2: SGDLS and YYNGEE. The CDR3 is 15 residues long. Profiles of TCR beta VDJ and CDR3 were generated from a genomic DNA template. TCRdb called the reads again in MiXCR, with one record for every CDR3 protein. The data show some 280,000 distinct CDR3 sequences, 55% to 60% seen once. On this clonotype: Its target is unknown.

Regarding the study as a whole: Significant differences in CD8+ Simpson's diversity were not observed between patients and controls. Found in both controls and patients were fewer than 35 CD8+ CDR3 sequences.

The TCR was taken from a human donor with severe aplastic anemia or a healthy control (not recorded which). Sequencing was done on a sample of sorted CD4+, CD8+, or CD8+CD57+ T cells (not recorded which) from PBMCs. This rearrangement joins TRBV9 to TRBJ2-7; D is possibly TRBD1 or TRBD2 (5 bases each). The CDR3 DNA sequence: TGTGCCAGCAGCGTAGCCGGGACGGGCTCCTACGAGCAGTACTTC. It codes for CASSVAGTGSYEQYF.